Shown below are 27 T cell receptor beta chains from a single sample sequenced in a study of tumor-infiltrating lymphocytes in primary liver carcinoma. Production of TCR beta cDNA used roughly 0.55 ug total RNA together with a constant-region primer. Each TCR beta library was derived from three nested multiplex PCR rounds that employed slightly modified ARM-PCR. TRBV1-TRBV30 forward primers and a C-beta reverse primer were used in the first two PCR rounds, which each ran for around 10 cycles. In TCRdb, the multiplex PCR reads were re-called with MiXCR into one record per CDR3 protein. The repertoire includes tens of thousands of distinct CDR3 sequences, 70% to 75% of them detected once, and roughly 26% sits in the top ten. Co-extraction yielded RNA and DNA from roughly 20-30 mg of unsorted bulk tissue. Sequencing was performed on liver tumor tissue from sampling region 2. This sample's subset: tumor region T2, inferior pole. The receptors derive from a man in his forties or fifties with primary liver carcinoma and hepatitis B virus infection.

This clonotype was counted many times. This sequence joins TRBV16 and TRBJ2-7, with D uncertain. This CDR3 contains 13 residues. Trimming removed 4 bases from V and 7 bases from J, with 14 bases in between. Germline V gene sequence: CDR1 KGHSY, CDR2 FQNENV. The CDR3 bases are TGTGCCAGCAGCCGATCTCTCGTGGGGGAGCAGTACTTC. Protein product: CASSRSLVGEQYF.

For the CDR3, the DNA is TGTGCCAGCAGCTTAGAAGTGCCGGCGGGCACAGATACGCAGTATTTT. This codes for CASSLEVPAGTDTQYF. The rearrangement uses TRBV7-2 and TRBJ2-3; D is ambiguous. CDR1 and CDR2 (germline): SGHTA, FQGNSA. The V and J ends lost 1 base and 1 base respectively, with 12 bases between them. This CDR3 spans 16 amino acids.

This chain uses TRBV11-2 with TRBJ2-5; D remains unclear. The germline V gene has CDR1 SGHAT and CDR2 FQNNGV. The CDR3 length is 12 residues. V was trimmed by 8 bases and J by 9 bases, leaving 16 bases between them. DNA for the CDR3: TGTGCCAGCGGTTTTGAGGAAAGGGCCCAGTACTTC. It codes for CASGFEERAQYF.

The rearrangement links TRBV29-1 to TRBJ1-2; D remains ambiguous. Trimming took 7 bases from V and 11 from J, leaving 20 bases between them. The CDR3 consists of 12 residues. Germline CDR1 reads SQVTM; CDR2 reads ANQGSEA. Written as DNA, the CDR3 is TGCAGCGCGATGCGCGGGGTTTTTGGATACACCTTC. Translating gives CSAMRGVFGYTF.

The table lists this clonotype with a few counts. The CDR3 carries no conserved terminal phenylalanine or tryptophan, so it likely arises from a read error. This rearrangement joins TRBV11-2 to TRBJ2-1, with 8 bases aligning to TRBD2. CDR3 length: 12 amino acids. Germline V gene sequence: CDR1 SGHAT, CDR2 FQNNGV. The CDR3 sequence is CVGGGVYNEQFS. The CDR3 nucleotides are TGTGTCGGGGGGGGAGTATACAATGAGCAGTTCTCC.

V and J are TRBV6-2 or TRBV6-3 and TRBJ1-4; possible D gene TRBD1, 6 bases. CDR3 length equals 14 residues. The germline CDR1 and CDR2 sequences are MNHEY and SVGEGT. V dropped 5 bases and J dropped 8 bases, with 15 bases sitting between them. The CDR3 protein is CASSSTGRREKLFF. The CDR3 DNA sequence: TGTGCCAGCAGTAGCACAGGGAGGCGAGAAAAACTGTTTTTT.

As to this clonotype: One end of the junction is discordant with germline, which a read error may explain. The chain joins TRBV10-3 to TRBJ2-2; D is possibly TRBD2 (5 bases). CDR3 length: 12 residues. Looked up from germline, CDR1 is ENHRY and CDR2 is SYGVKD. Here the CDR3 DNA reads TGTGTCATCGCGACGAGGGCCGGGGAGCTGTTTTTT. As protein: CVIATRAGELFF.

The V call is TRBV28, the J call TRBJ2-3; D is unresolved. The germline V gene has CDR1 MDHEN and CDR2 SYDVKM. V gave up 3 bases and J gave up 6 bases, with 10 bases separating them. The CDR3 has 13 residues. CDR3 nucleotide sequence: TGTGCCAGCAGTTTTGATGAGGTGGATACGCAGTATTTT. Its protein product is CASSFDEVDTQYF.

The count of this clonotype is one. The genes are TRBV10-2 and TRBJ2-7, with a tentative D call TRBD2 (6 bases). The CDR3 spans 15 residues. Trimming pared 6 bases from V and 5 bases from J, leaving 20 bases between. CDR1 and CDR2 (germline): WSHSY, SAAADI. DNA of the CDR3: TGCGCCAGCAGCCACGTACTATCGGGAGAAGACGAGCAGTACTTC. It codes for CASSHVLSGEDEQYF.

Turning to this clonotype: Its ends do not fully match the called genes, so a read error is possible. The chain uses TRBV6-1 and TRBJ1-2; TRBD1 matches at 7 bases. Germline V CDR1 and CDR2: MNHNS, SASEGT. This CDR3 is 15 amino acids long. Here the CDR3 DNA reads TGTGCTAGCAGCCTGGCAGGGGGTATTGGCTATGGCTACACCTTC. As protein: CASSLAGGIGYGYTF.

In its sample, this clonotype was seen once. This chain uses TRBV6-5 with TRBJ2-7, with TRBD1 matching over 10 bases. Germline V gene data show CDR1 as MNHEY and CDR2 as SVGAGI. V shed 8 bases and J 3 bases; nucleotides not matched to a gene: 7. The CDR3 spans 14 residues. This CDR3 reads CASYQGQGYYEQYF. The CDR3 DNA sequence: TGTGCCAGCTACCAGGGACAGGGGTACTACGAGCAGTACTTC.

Comments on this clonotype: A much larger clone differs from this one at a single base, so this may be a read error. CDR3 in amino acids: CASSLGRDGSQEQYF. The CDR3 region has the DNA TGTGCCAGCAGTTTAGGGCGGGACGGTAGTCAAGAGCAGTACTTC. This rearrangement joins TRBV28 to TRBJ2-7; D is possibly TRBD2 (6 bases). The germline gives CDR1 MDHEN, CDR2 SYDVKM. The CDR3 is 15 residues long. Trimming pared 2 bases from V and 7 bases from J, leaving 18 bases between.

To note about this clonotype: Likely a read error: the CDR3 ends without its conserved phenylalanine or tryptophan. The chain joins TRBV11-1 to TRBJ2-3; 9 bases are shared with TRBD2. Germline V CDR1 and CDR2: SGHAT, FQDESV (reference sequence). This CDR3 is built from 16 residues. The CDR3 DNA follows: TGTGCCAGCAGCAAGGGACTAGCTGTTAGCACAGGTACGCAGTATTCT. This encodes CASSKGLAVSTGTQYS.

As concerns this clonotype: The junction departs from germline at one end; a sequencing error may be responsible. The chain recombines TRBV19 with TRBJ2-5; 10 nucleotides match TRBD1. CDR3 size: 15 residues. Germline loops: CDR1 LNHDA, CDR2 SQIVND (reference sequence). The CDR3 sequence is CAGSPQTGGLETQYF. Written as DNA, the CDR3 is TGTGCCGGTAGTCCTCAGACAGGGGGCCTGGAGACCCAGTACTTC.

With respect to this clonotype: The CDR3 end shows no conserved phenylalanine or tryptophan, and so a read error is likely. The V gene is TRBV6-5, the J gene TRBJ2-3; maybe TRBD2 (6 bases). V lost 6 bases and J lost 4, with 11 bases in between. Germline V gives CDR1 MNHEY, CDR2 SVGAGI. There are 13 residues in the CDR3. CDR3 amino acids: CASRLAEADTQYL. DNA for the CDR3: TGTGCCAGCAGATTAGCGGAAGCAGATACGCAGTATCTT.

Details on this clonotype: At one end, the junction sequence differs from germline, possibly due to a read error. The V and J genes are TRBV11-1 and TRBJ2-4; TRBD2 aligns across 13 bases. The CDR3 contains 17 residues. CDR1 SGHAT and CDR2 FQDESV come from the germline V gene (reference sequence). CDR3 nucleotide sequence: TGTGCCAGCAGCTATCCCGGGACTAGCGGGACCAAAAACATCCAGTACTTC. This translates into CASSYPGTSGTKNIQYF.

With respect to this clonotype: One junction end does not reproduce the germline sequence, and a read error may be involved. This chain joins TRBV10-3 and TRBJ2-3, with TRBD2 identical over 7 bases. This CDR3 is built from 12 residues. Germline loops: CDR1 ENHRY, CDR2 SYGVKD. The CDR3 sequence: CAIGTGGVAQYF. The CDR3 nucleotides read TGTGCCATCGGCACGGGGGGAGTGGCGCAATATTTT.

The chain is built from TRBV7-3 and TRBJ2-1; no clear D. The CDR3 runs 15 residues. The ends were cut back, 5 bases at V and 0 bases at J, with 11 bases in the middle. Germline V gives CDR1 SGHTA, CDR2 FQGTGA. The CDR3 coding sequence is TGTGCCAGCAGCCCGACTCCAAGCTCCTACAATGAGCAGTTCTTC. As protein: CASSPTPSSYNEQFF.

A word on this clonotype: This may stem from a read error, because a much larger clone lies one nucleotide away. The V gene is TRBV28, the J gene TRBJ2-7; TRBD1 matches at 9 bases. In germline, CDR1 is MDHEN, CDR2 SYDVKM. CDR3 length: 13 amino acids. The CDR3 DNA reads TGTGCCTGCAGTCGGGACAGGGACCTTGAGCAGTACTTC. Translated, it gives CACSRDRDLEQYF.

By sample share, this clonotype is medium-sized. The chain has TRBV29-1 and TRBJ2-7, with D possibly TRBD2 on 5 matching bases. The CDR3 contains 12 residues. V gave up 0 bases and J gave up 7 bases, with 10 bases separating them. CDR1 SQVTM and CDR2 ANQGSEA come from the germline V gene. The CDR3 DNA is TGCAGCGTTGAAGATCTAGGGAGAGAGCAGTACTTC. The encoded protein is CSVEDLGREQYF.

Points on this clonotype: The junction shows a germline mismatch at one end, possibly a read error. The chain uses TRBV12-3 or TRBV12-4 and TRBJ2-7, with 7 bases matching TRBD2. The CDR3 is made up of 14 amino acids. The CDR3: CASSFGLGTGEQYF. CDR3 coding DNA: TGTGCCAGTAGTTTTGGACTAGGCACGGGCGAGCAGTACTTC.

A note on this clonotype: A read error may account for a junction end that differs from germline. V is TRBV7-3 and J is TRBJ1-6; D gene uncertain. The CDR3 has 15 amino acids. CDR1 and CDR2 (germline): SGHTA, FQGTGA. CDR3 protein: CDSSLTPDDNSPLHF. CDR3 sequence (DNA): TGTGACAGCAGCTTAACGCCGGACGACAATTCACCCCTCCACTTT.

This clonotype was observed many times. The rearrangement uses TRBV10-2 and TRBJ2-3, with 13 bases matching TRBD2. Germline V gene sequence: CDR1 WSHSY, CDR2 SAAADI. J lost 6 bases, V lost 3 bases, and 9 bases had no gene match. The CDR3 is 17 residues long. Written as DNA, the CDR3 is TGCGCCAGCAGTGAATGGACTAGCGGGAGAGGGGCGGATACGCAGTATTTT. This translates into CASSEWTSGRGADTQYF.

As regards this clonotype: The conserved closing phenylalanine or tryptophan is absent in this CDR3, likely reflecting a read error. The chain couples TRBV4-2 to TRBJ2-7; TRBD2 agrees at 10 bases. This CDR3 is 16 amino acids long. Germline-derived CDR1 and CDR2 are LGHNA and YNFKEQ. Here the CDR3 reads CASSQVSSGSYYEQYL. The CDR3 nucleotides read TGTGCCAGCAGCCAAGTCTCTAGCGGGAGCTACTACGAACAGTACCTC.

Ten or more counts support this clonotype. The rearrangement joins TRBV29-1 to TRBJ1-2; maybe TRBD1 (5 bases). The length of the CDR3 is 12 residues. Germline loops: CDR1 SQVTM, CDR2 ANQGSEA. Deletions cut 7 bases from V and 2 bases from J, with 11 bases between. CDR3 DNA sequence: TGCAGCGCATGGGAGGGGAACTATGGCTACACCTTC. Translated, it gives CSAWEGNYGYTF.

The count of this clonotype is one. In this CDR3 the conserved last residue, phenylalanine or tryptophan, is missing, so a read error is likely. CDR3 region: CATSENDNTIYS. The CDR3 bases are TGTGCCACCAGTGAAAACGATAACACCATATATTCT. V is TRBV24-1 and J is TRBJ1-3; no definite D call. Deletions cut 4 bases from V and 7 bases from J, with 7 bases between. Germline lookup yields CDR1 KGHDR and CDR2 SFDVKD. The CDR3 spans 12 residues.

Details on this clonotype: This may stem from a read error, because a much larger clone lies one nucleotide away. CDR3 protein: CASLTSGRQHFF. The CDR3 DNA sequence: TGTGCCAGCTTGACTAGCGGGAGACAGCACTTCTTC. V gene TRBV28 combines with J gene TRBJ2-1, with 12 bases that match TRBD2. Germline CDR1 MDHEN, CDR2 SYDVKM. The CDR3 is made up of 12 amino acids.